This T cell receptor beta chain stems from a study of PD-1 blockade in classical Hodgkin lymphoma. Findings and limits, study-wide: Individuals who commenced nivolumab within less than 1 year of ASCT were excluded. Healthy donors reportedly exceeded newly diagnosed patients in baseline TCR diversity. Baseline diversity was lower in partial responders and progressors than complete responders.

In regard to this clone: Its antigen is unidentified.

Sequencing used immunoSEQ multiplex PCR; TCRdb keeps in-frame clones, though not all of them. Of tens of thousands of clones detected, roughly nine tenths appear once; the ten largest clones hold around a tenth. Time point described: cycle 4 day 1 (C4D1), after six to seven weeks of nivolumab. Each patient relapsed following autologous stem cell transplantation, and prior brentuximab vedotin exposure differed. Unmatched junction bases numbered 6, after V lost 0 bases and J lost 8 bases. The V gene's germline CDR1 is SGHRS and CDR2 YFSETQ. This CDR3 comprises 15 residues. The chain uses TRBV5-1 and TRBJ2-1, with 9 bases lining up with TRBD1. Sequenced here: peripheral blood mononuclear cells (PBMCs), sampled before the fourth cycle of nivolumab. This sequence originates from a human donor with classical Hodgkin lymphoma. CDR3 residues: CASSLAWTGDDEQFF. The DNA for the CDR3 is TGCGCCAGCAGCTTGGCCTGGACAGGGGACGATGAGCAGTTCTTC.